This T cell receptor beta chain derives from a study of Graves' ophthalmopathy and Graves' hyperthyroidism. The CDR3 contains 18 residues. CDR1 is KGHSH, CDR2 LQKENI, per germline. The V gene end was trimmed by 1 base and the J gene end by 6 bases; junction bases not matched to a gene: 13. TCR beta CDR3 regions were amplified from RNA transcripts. The library came from an HTBI-primed first-round RT-PCR and a second-round multiplex PCR. TCRdb reanalysed the multiplex PCR reads using MiXCR and keeps one entry per CDR3 protein. The sample holds almost 400,000 distinct CDR3 sequences; around 17% are singletons and the top ten take roughly 1.4%. As for this clonotype: Antigen unknown.

Whole-study findings and limits: Most thyroid clonotypes expanded beyond 0.001 frequency were also found in blood.

The sequenced material came from peripheral blood. This TCR was sampled from a woman in her late teens or twenties with Graves' ophthalmopathy. This chain links TRBV18 with TRBJ2-7; TRBD1 agrees at 12 bases. CDR3 DNA: TGTGCCAGCTCACCACGAATTACTATGGGACAGGGGGCGCGCGAGCAGTACTTC. Translation: CASSPRITMGQGAREQYF.